The rows below give T cell receptor beta chains drawn from one sample of a study of cytomegalovirus exposure and HLA in healthy donors. Generated by immunoSEQ multiplex PCR, the TCRdb table keeps only in-frame clones and is missing some. The sample holds 85,000 to 95,000 clones, about 8% seen once. The material sequenced was PBMCs. The source is a man aged 50 to 59 in good health and CMV-seronegative. The CDR3 runs from the conserved cysteine through the conserved F or W. A D gene is named only where the DNA matches it firmly. Some rows mark clone size as missing; the rest say once, few, many or name a class of expanded clone.

TRBV6-6	14	.	TRBD1	TRBJ2-6	CASDRGSGANVLTF	TGTGCCAGCGACAGGGGCTCTGGGGCCAACGTCCTGACTTTC
TRBV6-6	16	.	TRBD2	TRBJ2-7	CASSYAGGLAEYEQYF	TGTGCCAGCAGTTATGCGGGGGGACTAGCGGAATACGAGCAGTACTTC
TRBV28	14	.	.	TRBJ2-5	CASSPGQREETQYF	TGTGCCAGCAGCCCAGGACAGAGAGAAGAGACCCAGTACTTC
TRBV11-3	15	few	.	TRBJ2-7	CASSYTTRGYHEQYF	TGTGCCAGCAGCTACACTACTCGGGGATACCACGAGCAGTACTTC
TRBV11-3	14	.	.	TRBJ2-1	CASSYTGKYNEQFF	TGTGCCAGCAGCTATACAGGAAAGTACAATGAGCAGTTCTTC
TRBV11-2	14	few	.	TRBJ1-2	CASSLEAWSDGYTF	TGTGCCAGCAGCTTAGAAGCGTGGAGTGATGGCTACACCTTC
TRBV23-1	12	.	.	TRBJ2-3	CASNRGTDTQYF	TGCGCCAGCAATCGGGGCACAGATACGCAGTATTTT
TRBV29-1	12	many	.	TRBJ1-4	CSVGPGGEKLFF	TGCAGCGTTGGGCCTGGCGGTGAAAAACTGTTTTTT
TRBV7-3	14	.	.	TRBJ2-3	CASSLRGSTDTQYF	TGTGCCAGCAGCTTAAGAGGGAGCACAGATACGCAGTATTTT
TRBV7-2	13	few	.	TRBJ1-1	CASSLARTAEAFF	TGTGCCAGCAGCTTAGCGAGGACAGCGGAAGCTTTCTTT
TRBV4-3	13	few	TRBD1	TRBJ2-1	CASSHRQGDEQFF	TGCGCCAGCAGCCACCGACAGGGAGATGAGCAGTTCTTC
TRBV4-1	13	.	TRBD1	TRBJ1-1	CASSQGQGRPAFF	TGCGCCAGCAGCCAGGGACAGGGCCGCCCAGCTTTCTTT
TRBV4-2	17	.	.	TRBJ2-3	CASSQDWVGVGTDTQYF	TGTGCCAGCAGCCAAGATTGGGTGGGAGTGGGGACAGATACGCAGTATTTT
TRBV2	12	few	TRBD1	TRBJ1-6	CASSQQGPPLHF	TGTGCCAGCAGTCAACAGGGGCCACCCCTCCACTTT
TRBV5-6	15	.	.	TRBJ1-4	CASHRGGATNEKLFF	TGTGCCAGCCACCGGGGGGGGGCAACTAATGAAAAACTGTTTTTT
TRBV27	14	few	TRBD1	TRBJ1-1	CASRGQGGITEAFF	TGTGCCAGCAGGGGACAGGGGGGAATCACTGAAGCTTTCTTT
TRBV5-1	17	few	.	TRBJ1-3	CASSLQGAYFSGNTIYF	TGCGCCAGCAGCTTACAGGGCGCTTATTTCTCTGGAAACACCATATATTTT
TRBV6-5	15	many	TRBD1	TRBJ2-1	CASSSQTGGPNEQFF	TGTGCCAGCAGTTCCCAGACAGGGGGCCCCAATGAGCAGTTCTTC
TRBV6-4	14	.	.	TRBJ1-5	CASSDPGYNQPQHF	TGTGCCAGCAGTGACCCGGGATACAATCAGCCCCAGCATTTT
TRBV5-4	13	few	.	TRBJ1-5	CASSRDSDQPQHF	TGTGCCAGCAGCCGTGACAGTGATCAGCCCCAGCATTTT
TRBV28	15	.	.	TRBJ2-7	CASSPRTIRPTKQYF	TGTGCCAGCAGTCCGCGGACTATACGTCCTACGAAGCAGTACTTC
TRBV28	14	few	TRBD1	TRBJ1-3	CASRPSGQRNTIYF	TGTGCCAGCAGACCGTCGGGACAGAGAAACACCATATATTTT
TRBV29-1	15	.	.	TRBJ2-3	CSVSGSVGLTDTQYF	TGCAGCGTGTCCGGGAGTGTAGGGCTCACAGATACGCAGTATTTT
TRBV5-1	15	.	.	TRBJ2-5	CASSLALMSQETQYF	TGCGCCAGCAGCTTGGCCCTAATGTCCCAAGAGACCCAGTACTTC
TRBV6-6	16	few	.	TRBJ2-3	CASSYSNLAPADTQYF	TGTGCCAGCAGTTACTCGAATCTAGCCCCCGCAGATACGCAGTATTTT
TRBV4-2	15	.	.	TRBJ2-2	CASSQGQGHTGELFF	TGTGCCAGCAGCCAAGGTCAGGGTCACACCGGGGAGCTGTTTTTT
TRBV7-7	15	few	.	TRBJ2-1	CASSLALTTYNEQFF	TGTGCTAGCAGCTTAGCGCTGACTACCTACAATGAGCAGTTCTTC